This T cell receptor (beta chain) was retrieved from a study of T cells expressing NK-cell markers. Study results and caveats: In a group of several donors, dominant NKG2C+ clonotypes represented roughly 1.0-7.5% of CD8+ T cells.

Concerning this clonotype itself: As yet, its antigen is unknown.

Germline V gene sequence: CDR1 SGDLS, CDR2 YYNGEE. This CDR3 spans 15 amino acids. Researchers built TCR beta cDNA using 5'RACE template switching with UMIs. TCRdb re-called the 5' RACE reads and catalogs CDR3 proteins one per entry, DNA excluded. The sample data list about 300,000 distinct CDR3 sequences. Sample: blood T cells: a sorted CD56 or NKG2C T cell subset, CD4+ or CD8+ T cells, or bulk PBMC T cells (not recorded which). This TCR was recovered from a woman between 18 and 75 years old in good health. The chain is built from TRBV9 and TRBJ2-3. Here the CDR3 reads CASSVSSVSTDTQYF.